This TCR beta chain was documented in a study of T cells in tumors after PD-1 blockade. Study information: Either cemiplimab 350 mg every 2 weeks or pembrolizumab 200 mg every 3 weeks was given. Peripheral blood samples averaged about 33,000 unique clonotypes and around 120,000 templates. General study findings and limits: Peripheral recruitment is suggested, as some novel exhausted tumor clones were in pre-treatment blood.

In regard to this clone: Its antigen is undetermined.

This CDR3 is built from 12 residues. The germline V and J ends were trimmed by 1 base and 11 bases, with 11 bases remaining between them. This table comes from immunoSEQ multiplex PCR, and its TCRdb copy is limited to in-frame clones, with some not included. The data contain fewer than 25,000 clones, about 82% of them singletons. Specimen: PBMCs, collected after anti-PD-1 treatment. The chain couples TRBV12-3 or TRBV12-4 to TRBJ1-1; D is possibly TRBD1 (6 bases). This TCR was recovered from a human donor with basal cell carcinoma. For the CDR3, the DNA is TGTGCCAGCAGTTTAGGGGGGGCAGGCGCTTTCTTT. Amino acid sequence: CASSLGGAGAFF.